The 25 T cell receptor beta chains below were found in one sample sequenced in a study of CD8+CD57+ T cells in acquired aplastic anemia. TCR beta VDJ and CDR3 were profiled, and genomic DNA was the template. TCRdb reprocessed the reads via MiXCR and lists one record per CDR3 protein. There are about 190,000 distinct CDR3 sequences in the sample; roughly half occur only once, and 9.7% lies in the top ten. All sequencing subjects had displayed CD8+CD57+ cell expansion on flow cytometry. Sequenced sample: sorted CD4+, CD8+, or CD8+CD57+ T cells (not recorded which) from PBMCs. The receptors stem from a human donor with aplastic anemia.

The CDR3 loop is CAWSRDLNTEAFF. DNA for the CDR3: TGTGCCTGGAGCAGGGACCTGAACACTGAAGCTTTCTTT. The V gene is TRBV30, the J gene TRBJ1-1; tentative D call: TRBD1 (5 bases). Trimming cost V 3 bases and J 0 bases, with 8 bases left between them. CDR1 GTSNPN and CDR2 SVGIG come from the germline V gene (reference sequence). This CDR3 contains 13 residues.

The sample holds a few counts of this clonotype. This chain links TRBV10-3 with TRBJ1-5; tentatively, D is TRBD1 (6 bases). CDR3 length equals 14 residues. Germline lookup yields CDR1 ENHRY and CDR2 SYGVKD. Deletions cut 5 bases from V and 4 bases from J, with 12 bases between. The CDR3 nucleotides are TGTGCCATCAGTACTACAGGGTATAATCAGCCCCAGCATTTT. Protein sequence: CAISTTGYNQPQHF.

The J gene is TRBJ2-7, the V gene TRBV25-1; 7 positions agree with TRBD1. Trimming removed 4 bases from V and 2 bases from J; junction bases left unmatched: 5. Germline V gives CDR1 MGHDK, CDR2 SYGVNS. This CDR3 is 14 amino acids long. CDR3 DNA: TGTGCCAGCAGTGCACAGGGGCGAGCCTACGAGCAGTACTTC. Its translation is CASSAQGRAYEQYF.

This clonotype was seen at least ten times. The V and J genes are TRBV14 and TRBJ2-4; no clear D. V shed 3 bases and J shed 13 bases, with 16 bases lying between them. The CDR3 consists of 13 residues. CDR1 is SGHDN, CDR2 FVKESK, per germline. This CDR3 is CASSQGTYREQYF. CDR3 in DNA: TGTGCCAGCAGCCAGGGAACCTACAGAGAACAGTACTTC.

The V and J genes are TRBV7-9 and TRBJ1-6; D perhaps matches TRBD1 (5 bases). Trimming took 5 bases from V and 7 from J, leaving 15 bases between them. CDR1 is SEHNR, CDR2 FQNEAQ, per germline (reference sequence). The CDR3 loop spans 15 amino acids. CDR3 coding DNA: TGTGCCAGCAGCCCGGGGGGGGGACGGAATTCACCCCTCCACTTT. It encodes CASSPGGGRNSPLHF.

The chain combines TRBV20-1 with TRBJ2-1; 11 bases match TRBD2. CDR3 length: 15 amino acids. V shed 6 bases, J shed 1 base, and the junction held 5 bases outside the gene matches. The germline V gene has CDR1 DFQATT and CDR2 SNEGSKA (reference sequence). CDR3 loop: CSAEGLAESYNEQFF. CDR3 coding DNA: TGCAGTGCGGAGGGACTAGCGGAATCCTACAATGAGCAGTTCTTC.

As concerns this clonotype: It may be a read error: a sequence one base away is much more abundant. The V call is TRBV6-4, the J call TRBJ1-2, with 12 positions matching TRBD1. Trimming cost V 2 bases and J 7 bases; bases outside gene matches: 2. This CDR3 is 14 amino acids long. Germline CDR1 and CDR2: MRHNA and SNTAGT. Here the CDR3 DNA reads TGTGCCAGCAGTGACCGGGACAGGGGGCTTGGCTACACCTTC. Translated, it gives CASSDRDRGLGYTF.

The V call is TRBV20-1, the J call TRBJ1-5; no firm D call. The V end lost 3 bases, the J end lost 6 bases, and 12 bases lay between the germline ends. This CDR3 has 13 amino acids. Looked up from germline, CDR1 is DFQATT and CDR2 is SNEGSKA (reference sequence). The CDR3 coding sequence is TGCAGTGCTAGTGCGGGATACGTTCAGCCCCAGCATTTT. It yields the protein CSASAGYVQPQHF.

The CDR3 bases are TGTGCCAGCTCGACAGGGCCAATGAACACTGAAGCTTTCTTT. Its protein is CASSTGPMNTEAFF. The genes are TRBV2 and TRBJ1-1, with 7 bases matching TRBD1. CDR1 is SNHLY and CDR2 is FYNNEI in the germline V gene. The CDR3 is 14 amino acids. The V gene end was trimmed by 8 bases and the J gene end by 0 bases; junction bases not matched to a gene: 6. The full variable domain, its missing parts supplied by reference TRBV2 and TRBJ1-1, is EPEVTQTPSHQVTQMGQEVILRCVPISNHLYFYWYRQILGQKVEFLVSFYNNEISEKSEIFDDQFSVERPDGSNFTLKIRSTKLEDSAMYFCASSTGPMNTEAFFGQGTRLTVV.

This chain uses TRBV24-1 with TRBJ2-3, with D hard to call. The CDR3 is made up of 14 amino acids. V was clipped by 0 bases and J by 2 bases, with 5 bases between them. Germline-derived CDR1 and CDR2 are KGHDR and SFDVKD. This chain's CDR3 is CATSDLDTTDTQYF. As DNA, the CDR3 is TGTGCCACCAGTGATTTGGACACCACAGATACGCAGTATTTT.

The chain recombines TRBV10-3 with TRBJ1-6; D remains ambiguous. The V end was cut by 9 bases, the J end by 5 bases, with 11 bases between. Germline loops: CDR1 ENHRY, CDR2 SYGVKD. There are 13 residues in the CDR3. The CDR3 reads CAIQTEDNSPLHF. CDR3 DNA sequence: TGTGCCATTCAGACTGAGGATAATTCACCCCTCCACTTT.

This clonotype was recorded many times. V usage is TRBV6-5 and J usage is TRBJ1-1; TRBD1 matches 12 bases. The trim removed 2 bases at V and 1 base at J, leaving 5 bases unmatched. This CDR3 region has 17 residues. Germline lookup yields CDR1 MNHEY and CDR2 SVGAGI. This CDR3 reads CASSYTGQGAKNTEAFF. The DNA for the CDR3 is TGTGCCAGCAGTTACACGGGACAGGGGGCGAAGAACACTGAAGCTTTCTTT.

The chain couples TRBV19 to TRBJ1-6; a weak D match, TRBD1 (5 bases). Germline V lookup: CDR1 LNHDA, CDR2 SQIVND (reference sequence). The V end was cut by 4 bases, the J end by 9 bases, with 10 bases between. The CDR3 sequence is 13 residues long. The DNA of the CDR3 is TGTGCCAGTAGTAACCCAGGGATTTCACCCCTCCACTTT. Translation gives CASSNPGISPLHF. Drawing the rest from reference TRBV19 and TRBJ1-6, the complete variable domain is DGGITQSPKYLFRKEGQNVTLSCEQNLNHDAMYWYRQDPGQGLRLIYYSQIVNDFQKGDIAEGYSVSREKKESFPLTVTSAQKNPTAFYLCASSNPGISPLHFGNGTRLTVT.

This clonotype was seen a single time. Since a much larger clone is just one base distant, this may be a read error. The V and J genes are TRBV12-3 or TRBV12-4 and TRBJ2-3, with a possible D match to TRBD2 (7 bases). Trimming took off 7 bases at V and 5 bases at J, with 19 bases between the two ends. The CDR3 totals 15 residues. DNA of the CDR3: TGTGCCAGCACCCTAGGAGAGGGAGGGGGAGATACGCAGTATTTT. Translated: CASTLGEGGGDTQYF.

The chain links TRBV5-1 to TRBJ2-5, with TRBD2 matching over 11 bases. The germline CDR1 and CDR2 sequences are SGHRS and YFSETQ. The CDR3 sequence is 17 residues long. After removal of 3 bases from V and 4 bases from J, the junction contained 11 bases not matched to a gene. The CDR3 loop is CASSSGLAALSAETQYF. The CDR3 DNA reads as TGCGCCAGCAGCTCGGGACTAGCGGCCCTGTCCGCAGAGACCCAGTACTTC.

The CDR3 DNA is TGTGCCAGCTCACCACAGGAAGAGACCCAGTACTTC. This encodes CASSPQEETQYF. This chain uses TRBV2 with TRBJ2-5, with D possibly being TRBD1 (5 bases). Trimming removed 8 bases at V and 3 bases at J, with 10 bases between. The CDR3 extends over 12 amino acids. Germline V gene sequence: CDR1 SNHLY, CDR2 FYNNEI. Full variable domain (missing parts from reference TRBV2 and TRBJ2-5): EPEVTQTPSHQVTQMGQEVILRCVPISNHLYFYWYRQILGQKVEFLVSFYNNEISEKSEIFDDQFSVERPDGSNFTLKIRSTKLEDSAMYFCASSPQEETQYFGPGTRLLVL.

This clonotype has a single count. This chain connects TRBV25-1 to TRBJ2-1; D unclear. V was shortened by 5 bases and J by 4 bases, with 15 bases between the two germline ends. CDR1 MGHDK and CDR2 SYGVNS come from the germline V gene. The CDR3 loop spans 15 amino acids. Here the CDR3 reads CASSSLIDFYNEQFF. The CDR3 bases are TGTGCCAGCAGTTCATTGATAGACTTTTACAATGAGCAGTTCTTC.

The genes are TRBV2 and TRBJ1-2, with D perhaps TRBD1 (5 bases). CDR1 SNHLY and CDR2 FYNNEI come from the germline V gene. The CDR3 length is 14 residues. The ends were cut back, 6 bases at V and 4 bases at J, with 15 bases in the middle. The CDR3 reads CASRHRYFAYGYTF. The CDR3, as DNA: TGTGCCAGCAGACACAGGTATTTCGCCTATGGCTACACCTTC.

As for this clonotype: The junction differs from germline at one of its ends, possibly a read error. CDR3 protein: CASGEVGEQIF. Here the CDR3 DNA reads TGTGCCAGCGGTGAAGTGGGTGAGCAGATCTTC. The chain has TRBV25-1 and TRBJ2-1; D is unclear. This CDR3 has 11 amino acids. The germline V gene has CDR1 MGHDK and CDR2 SYGVNS.

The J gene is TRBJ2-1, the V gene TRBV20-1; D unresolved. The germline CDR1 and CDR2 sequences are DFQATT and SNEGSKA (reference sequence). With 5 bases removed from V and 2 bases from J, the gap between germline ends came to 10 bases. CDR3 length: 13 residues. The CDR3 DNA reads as TGCAGTGCTTCCGGGTTCGCCTACAATGAGCAGTTCTTC. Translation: CSASGFAYNEQFF.

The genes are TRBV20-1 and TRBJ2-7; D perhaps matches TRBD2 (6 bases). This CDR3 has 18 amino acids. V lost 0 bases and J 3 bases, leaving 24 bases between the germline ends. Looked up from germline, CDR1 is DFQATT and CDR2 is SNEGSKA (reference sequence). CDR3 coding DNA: TGCAGTGCTAGAGACCTTAACGGAGGGCCACGCCCGGACTACGAGCAGTACTTC. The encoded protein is CSARDLNGGPRPDYEQYF.

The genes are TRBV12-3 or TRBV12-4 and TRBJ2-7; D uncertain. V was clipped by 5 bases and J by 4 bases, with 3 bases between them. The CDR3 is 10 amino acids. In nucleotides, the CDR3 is TGTGCCAGCAGTAGATACGAGCAGTACTTC. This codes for CASSRYEQYF.

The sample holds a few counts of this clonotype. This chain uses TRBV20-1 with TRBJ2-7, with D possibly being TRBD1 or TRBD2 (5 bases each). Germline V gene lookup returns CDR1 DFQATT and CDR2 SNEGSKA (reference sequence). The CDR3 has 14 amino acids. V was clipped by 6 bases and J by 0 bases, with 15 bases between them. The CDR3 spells CSATGTESSYEQYF. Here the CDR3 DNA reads TGCAGTGCGACCGGGACGGAGAGCTCCTACGAGCAGTACTTC.

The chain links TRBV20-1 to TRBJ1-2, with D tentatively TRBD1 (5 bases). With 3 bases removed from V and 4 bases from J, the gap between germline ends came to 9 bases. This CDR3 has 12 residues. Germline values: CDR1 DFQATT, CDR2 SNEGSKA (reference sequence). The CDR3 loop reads CSARWQGYGYTF. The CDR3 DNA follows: TGCAGTGCTAGGTGGCAGGGCTATGGCTACACCTTC.

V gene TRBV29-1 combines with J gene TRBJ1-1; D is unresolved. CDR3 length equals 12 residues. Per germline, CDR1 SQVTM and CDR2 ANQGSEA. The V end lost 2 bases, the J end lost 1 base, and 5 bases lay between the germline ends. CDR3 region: CSVESGNTEAFF. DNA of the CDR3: TGCAGCGTTGAATCAGGGAACACTGAAGCTTTCTTT.